The 28 T cell receptor beta chains below were found in one sample sequenced in a study of cytomegalovirus exposure and HLA in healthy donors. TCRdb keeps only in-frame clones here, not all; method: immunoSEQ multiplex PCR. The data hold 200,000 to 250,000 clones, with roughly 91% observed a single time. The sequenced sample was PBMCs. Every receptor here comes from a woman between 18 and 29 years old in good health and CMV-seropositive.

The gene calls are TRBV10-3 and TRBJ2-1; 16 bases map to TRBD2. This CDR3 is built from 15 residues. V was clipped by 8 bases and J by 9 bases; unmatched bases: 7. Germline-derived CDR1 and CDR2 are ENHRY and SYGVKD. CDR3 nucleotides: TGTGCCATCTTGGGACTAGCGGGAGGGAGTGGTGAGCAGTTCTTC. Translated: CAILGLAGGSGEQFF.

This clone appeared a single time. V is TRBV11-1 and J is TRBJ2-2; 7 nucleotides line up with TRBD1. The CDR3 has 14 residues. Germline assignment: CDR1 SGHAT and CDR2 FQDESV (reference sequence). J lost 2 bases, V lost 5 bases, and 2 bases had no gene match. The CDR3 reads CASSRDSNTGELFF. As DNA, the CDR3 is TGTGCCAGCAGCCGGGACAGTAACACCGGGGAGCTGTTTTTT.

The chain links TRBV29-1 to TRBJ2-2; TRBD1 agrees at 7 bases. J gave up 4 bases and V 5 bases, and 7 bases lay outside the gene matches. This CDR3 has 14 amino acids. Germline values: CDR1 SQVTM, CDR2 ANQGSEA. The CDR3 DNA sequence: TGCAGCGTTAGGCGACAGGGACCCACCGGGGAGCTGTTTTTT. It specifies CSVRRQGPTGELFF.

The chain is built from TRBV15 and TRBJ1-4, with no clear D. The germline V gene encodes CDR1 LNHNV and CDR2 YYDKDF (reference sequence). V dropped 5 bases and J dropped 4 bases, with 17 bases sitting between them. This CDR3 region has 16 residues. CDR3: CATSGERGGFNEKLFF. CDR3 nucleotides: TGTGCCACCAGCGGGGAACGAGGAGGGTTTAATGAAAAACTGTTTTTT.

J is TRBJ1-1 and V is TRBV29-1, with 8 positions matching TRBD1. The V gene's germline CDR1 is SQVTM and CDR2 ANQGSEA. The CDR3 has 15 amino acids. The junction had 8 bases not matched to a gene; V was cut back by 5 bases and J by 0 bases. Here the CDR3 reads CSVSRWTGLNTEAFF. CDR3 nucleotides: TGCAGCGTTTCCCGCTGGACAGGGCTGAACACTGAAGCTTTCTTT.

The gene calls are TRBV7-9 and TRBJ1-2; D not resolved. V was pared by 1 base and J by 5 bases, with 14 bases between. The CDR3 has 15 amino acids. CDR1 is SEHNR and CDR2 is FQNEAQ in the germline V gene (reference sequence). The chain's CDR3 is CASSLVAQAEYGYTF. The DNA of the CDR3 is TGTGCCAGCAGCTTAGTCGCGCAGGCAGAGTATGGCTACACCTTC.

The chain recombines TRBV2 with TRBJ2-7; maybe TRBD1 (5 bases). Trimming left V 6 bases short and J 1 base short, with 19 bases between. The CDR3 contains 16 residues. Looked up from germline, CDR1 is SNHLY and CDR2 is FYNNEI. CDR3: CASRDHRSSASYEQYF. The CDR3 DNA sequence: TGTGCCAGCAGGGACCACAGGTCATCCGCGTCCTACGAGCAGTACTTC.

This sequence joins TRBV5-1 and TRBJ2-1; 7 nucleotides agree with TRBD2. Trimming removed 1 base from V and 2 bases from J; junction bases left unmatched: 6. Germline lookup yields CDR1 SGHRS and CDR2 YFSETQ. The CDR3 runs to 16 residues. The CDR3 here is CASSLSAGRAYNEQFF. CDR3 DNA: TGCGCCAGCAGCTTGAGCGCGGGGAGGGCCTACAATGAGCAGTTCTTC. Variable domain in full (rest from reference TRBV5-1 and TRBJ2-1): KAGVTQTPRYLIKTRGQQVTLSCSPISGHRSVSWYQQTPGQGLQFLFEYFSETQRNKGNFPGRFSGRQFSNSRSEMNVSTLELGDSALYLCASSLSAGRAYNEQFFGPGTRLTVL.

Only one count was recorded for this clone. The chain couples TRBV7-9 to TRBJ1-4; D is possibly TRBD1 (5 bases). The V gene lost 2 bases and the J gene lost 5 bases, with 15 bases spanning the gap. CDR1 and CDR2 from the germline V gene are SEHNR and FQNEAQ (reference sequence). The CDR3 has 16 amino acids. The CDR3 sequence is CASSLFGGGPNEKLFF. In DNA form, the CDR3 reads TGTGCCAGCAGCTTATTTGGGGGGGGACCAAATGAAAAACTGTTTTTT.

In the case of this clone: Additional DNA sequences in this sample encode the identical CDR3. The chain employs TRBV9 and TRBJ1-1; no clear D. Trimming took 0 bases from V and 1 from J, leaving 7 bases between them. Looked up from germline, CDR1 is SGDLS and CDR2 is YYNGEE. CDR3 length equals 14 residues. The CDR3 loop is CASSVGTGNTEAFF. In DNA, the CDR3 is TGTGCCAGCAGCGTAGGAACGGGGAACACTGAAGCTTTCTTT.

This clone was detected a few times. The chain uses TRBV4-1 and TRBJ2-2; tentatively, D is TRBD2 (6 bases). From germline, CDR1 is MGHRA and CDR2 YSYEKL. The CDR3 runs to 17 residues. Trimming took 4 bases from V and 3 from J, leaving 18 bases between them. CDR3 nucleotide sequence: TGCGCCAGCAGCCCTACTACCGGGACTGTCTACACCGGGGAGCTGTTTTTT. Its protein is CASSPTTGTVYTGELFF.

This chain connects TRBV27 to TRBJ2-7, with D possibly being TRBD2 (7 bases). Germline loops: CDR1 MNHEY, CDR2 SMNVEV (reference sequence). The CDR3 contains 16 residues. Trimming stripped 10 bases from V and 0 bases from J, with 22 bases between. DNA for the CDR3: TGTGCCACCTGGATGGGAACAGGGACTATCTCCTACGAGCAGTACTTC. Translating it yields CATWMGTGTISYEQYF.

This chain connects TRBV4-1 to TRBJ1-4; 7 bases line up with TRBD1. With V trimmed by 0 bases and J by 8 bases, 15 bases remained unmatched. Germline CDR1 reads MGHRA; CDR2 reads YSYEKL. The CDR3 is made up of 18 amino acids. The CDR3 DNA follows: TGCGCCAGCAGCCAAGACCCTCCGCCGACAGGGCCCCGGGAAAAACTGTTTTTT. Translated: CASSQDPPPTGPREKLFF.

In its sample, this clone was seen once. The rearrangement joins TRBV29-1 to TRBJ1-4; D may be TRBD1 (5 bases). Trimming removed 4 bases at V and 8 bases at J, with 20 bases between. The CDR3 loop spans 15 amino acids. The germline V gene encodes CDR1 SQVTM and CDR2 ANQGSEA. CDR3 DNA sequence: TGCAGCGTTGGAAAGGAGGGCAGGGTAGGAGAAAAACTGTTTTTT. Its protein product is CSVGKEGRVGEKLFF.

This clone has a handful of counts. Other nucleotide sequences from this sample produce the same CDR3. The V gene is TRBV27, the J gene TRBJ2-7, with 9 nucleotides matching TRBD1. The V segment lost 5 bases and the J segment 3 bases; nucleotides outside the gene matches: 8. Germline V gene lookup returns CDR1 MNHEY and CDR2 SMNVEV (reference sequence). CDR3 size: 15 residues. The CDR3 loop is CASSRRPGQGYEQYF. The CDR3 DNA reads TGTGCCAGCAGTCGCCGACCGGGACAGGGCTACGAGCAGTACTTC.

The chain joins TRBV6-5 to TRBJ1-1, with D possibly matching TRBD1 (5 bases). Per germline, CDR1 MNHEY and CDR2 SVGAGI. V gave up 4 bases and J gave up 0 bases, with 9 bases separating them. This CDR3 is built from 14 residues. CDR3 sequence: CASSFRAMNTEAFF. DNA of the CDR3: TGTGCCAGCAGTTTCAGGGCAATGAACACTGAAGCTTTCTTT.

The J gene is TRBJ1-5, the V gene TRBV7-8, with unresolved D. CDR1 is SGHVS and CDR2 is FQNEAQ in the germline V gene. Trimming removed 4 bases from V and 7 bases from J, with 11 bases in between. The CDR3 loop spans 13 amino acids. In DNA form, the CDR3 reads TGTGCCAGCAGCTCCGACATCGTCCAGCCCCAGCATTTT. It codes for CASSSDIVQPQHF.

The chain joins TRBV9 to TRBJ1-1, with 7 bases identical to TRBD1. J lost 8 bases, V lost 0 bases, and 1 base had no gene match. CDR3 length equals 12 residues. Germline V gene lookup returns CDR1 SGDLS and CDR2 YYNGEE. The CDR3 DNA is TGTGCCAGCAGCGTAGAGGGGGCCGAAGCTTTCTTT. Protein: CASSVEGAEAFF.

This sequence joins TRBV7-7 and TRBJ2-5; tentatively, D is TRBD2 (5 bases). The V end lost 3 bases, the J end lost 5 bases, and 10 bases lay between the germline ends. Germline CDR1 reads SSHAT; CDR2 reads FNYEAQ (reference sequence). The CDR3 is 13 amino acids. CDR3 nucleotides: TGTGCCAGCAGCTTCGGGGAAGGGGAGACCCAGTACTTC. Amino acid sequence: CASSFGEGETQYF. The full variable domain, in which reference TRBV7-7 and TRBJ2-5 provide the parts outside the CDR3, is GAGVSQSPRYKVTKRGQDVTLRCDPISSHATLYWYQQALGQGPEFLTYFNYEAQPDKSGLPSDRFSAERPEGSISTLTIQRTEQRDSAMYRCASSFGEGETQYFGPGTRLLVL.

The chain has TRBV29-1 and TRBJ1-4, with 7 bases aligning to TRBD1. This CDR3 is built from 12 residues. CDR1 and CDR2 from the germline V gene are SQVTM and ANQGSEA. V gave up 6 bases and J gave up 11 bases; unmatched junction bases: 9. CDR3 in DNA: TGCAGCGTCCCGACAGGGACGGACAAACTGTTTTTT. This gives the protein CSVPTGTDKLFF.

This clone has a handful of counts. The gene calls are TRBV18 and TRBJ2-1; D not resolved. Germline V gene lookup returns CDR1 KGHSH and CDR2 LQKENI. CDR3 size: 12 residues. Trimming pared 3 bases from V and 4 bases from J, leaving 4 bases between. CDR3: CASSPQYNEQFF. The CDR3 DNA is TGTGCCAGCTCACCCCAGTACAATGAGCAGTTCTTC.

The rearrangement links TRBV6-5 to TRBJ2-1, with D uncertain. Trimming cost V 11 bases and J 4 bases, with 9 bases left between them. The CDR3 loop spans 11 amino acids. Per germline, CDR1 MNHEY and CDR2 SVGAGI. This chain's CDR3 is CACEKYNEQFF. CDR3 DNA sequence: TGTGCCTGCGAGAAATACAATGAGCAGTTCTTC.

The chain is built from TRBV9 and TRBJ1-2; TRBD1 aligns across 9 bases. The CDR3 spans 15 residues. Germline V lookup: CDR1 SGDLS, CDR2 YYNGEE. The junction had 11 bases not matched to a gene; V was cut back by 4 bases and J by 7 bases. CDR3 sequence: CASSPSPGTGTGYTF. The CDR3, as DNA: TGTGCCAGCAGCCCGAGTCCCGGGACAGGGACTGGCTACACCTTC.

The V gene is TRBV30, the J gene TRBJ2-3, with TRBD2 matching over 13 bases. This CDR3 region has 14 residues. The V and J ends lost 7 bases and 6 bases, in that order; junction bases with no gene match: 7. Germline V CDR1 and CDR2: GTSNPN, SVGIG (reference sequence). The CDR3 loop is CALWGLAGRDTQYF. The CDR3, as DNA: TGTGCCTTATGGGGACTAGCGGGAAGGGATACGCAGTATTTT. Full variable domain (missing parts from reference TRBV30 and TRBJ2-3): SQTIHQWPATLVQPVGSPLSLECTVEGTSNPNLYWYRQAAGRGLQLLFYSVGIGQISSEVPQNLSASRPQDRQFILSSKKLLLSDSGFYLCALWGLAGRDTQYFGPGTRLTVL.

The V and J genes are TRBV30 and TRBJ1-2, with 7 bases identical to TRBD1. Germline V CDR1 and CDR2: GTSNPN, SVGIG (reference sequence). The V segment lost 8 bases and the J segment 8 bases; nucleotides outside the gene matches: 8. CDR3 size: 11 residues. CDR3 residues: CALEGAGGYTF. The CDR3 bases are TGTGCCCTCGAGGGGGCGGGCGGCTACACCTTC.

This rearrangement joins TRBV13 to TRBJ2-7; D gene uncertain. Germline V gives CDR1 PRHDT, CDR2 FYEKMQ (reference sequence). The CDR3 is made up of 11 amino acids. V was trimmed by 2 bases and J by 4 bases, leaving 3 bases between them. CDR3: CASSLQYEQYF. The CDR3 DNA sequence: TGTGCCAGCAGCTTACAATACGAGCAGTACTTC.

The rearrangement links TRBV5-8 to TRBJ1-1; 8 bases match TRBD1. The CDR3 extends over 15 amino acids. Germline V CDR1 and CDR2: SGHTS, YDEGEE. V lost 5 bases to trimming and J lost 2 bases; unmatched junction nucleotides: 8. The CDR3 DNA is TGTGCCAGCAGTATTCGGACAGGGCCTAACACTGAAGCTTTCTTT. Its translation: CASSIRTGPNTEAFF.

This sequence joins TRBV5-8 and TRBJ2-7; 14 nucleotides align to TRBD2. The CDR3 length is 17 residues. With 3 bases clipped from V and 2 bases from J, the junction kept 7 bases outside the gene matches. Germline V gene data show CDR1 as SGHTS and CDR2 as YDEGEE. The CDR3 DNA sequence: TGTGCCAGCAGCTCATCTGGACTAGCGGGAGGACCCTACGAGCAGTACTTC. This gives the protein CASSSSGLAGGPYEQYF.